This TCR beta chain was captured by sequencing in a study of metastatic and nonmetastatic thyroid tumors (dated by TCRdb to between 2020 and 2021). With regard to the full study: For patients with malignant and with benign thyroid disease, the researchers compared repertoires between peripheral blood samples and tumor or nodule tissue samples. Beyond this particular receptor, the publication reports: TCR beta diversity was reported as significantly higher in malignant tumors than in benign nodules, in both blood and tumor samples.

This clone was recorded many times. It lacks a known antigen. It has no much larger one-base neighbor in the sample; base qualities were not kept. No patient had received any treatment before thyroid surgery. Using T-cell receptor beta sequencing, the researchers looked back retrospectively at clinical samples from patients, gathered between about 2011 and 2019. The CDR3 runs 16 amino acids, cysteine and phenylalanine included. Solely the CDR3 DNA is kept, with 48 bases framed from the first base. CDR1 and CDR2, per the germline V gene, are KGHDR and SFDVKD. V and J lose 2 bases and 3 bases, and a span of 15 bases separates them. The protocol used for the library was PCR. Instrument on record: Illumina HiSeq 4000. High-throughput sequencing was used to profile the TCR beta-chain CDR3 region of each patient. As for the authors' bioinformatics: Drawing on CDR3 differences between clinicopathological groups, the researchers built a classifier meant to tell apart patients with distant-metastatic papillary thyroid cancer. The Shannon index was used to measure repertoire diversity, and the Morisita-Horn index was used to measure how similar tumor and blood repertoires were. TCRdb trimmed public reads at Q25 via fastp, called clones via MiXCR and kept in-frame beta chains. TCRdb's processing, not the authors', yielded these V and J calls. The table for this sample lists about 92,000 clones; about 15% of them were counted only once. The leading ten clones occupy about 3.6% of the sample.

This sequence uses TRBV24-1 and TRBJ1-2; D gene: possibly TRBD1, on 5 matching bases. This clonotype was obtained from a female donor with papillary thyroid cancer or a benign thyroid nodule (not recorded which). Some clones in this sample may be carry-over from other donors' samples. The sample consisted of blood. Read as DNA, the sequence is TGTGCCACCAGTGATTCGCGACTTCTAGGGGACTATGGCTACACCTTC. This yields the protein CATSDSRLLGDYGYTF.